This TCR beta chain originates from a study of T cell repertoires in cytomegalovirus infection. TCRdb processed the reads anew with MiXCR; each CDR3 protein has one entry. This sample has 150,000 to 200,000 distinct CDR3 sequences, with 28% found just once. This clonotype turned up a few times. Trimming left V 7 bases short and J 3 bases short, with 18 bases between. The CDR3 contains 14 residues. Germline V gene sequence: CDR1 SQVTM, CDR2 ANQGSEA. This sequence originates from a human donor in good health (CMV status not recorded). Some clones in this sample may be carry-over from other donors' samples. The sequenced sample was PBMCs. The V gene is TRBV29-1, the J gene TRBJ1-2; D is ambiguous. CDR3 sequence (DNA): TGCAGCGCCTCCGGCCCAGGCGGAGACTATGGCTACACCTTC. Its protein product is CSASGPGGDYGYTF. The full variable domain, completed using reference TRBV29-1 and TRBJ1-2, is SAVISQKPSRDICQRGTSLTIQCQVDSQVTMMFWYRQQPGQSLTLIATANQGSEATYESGFVIDKFPISRPNLTFSTLTVSNMSPEDSSIYLCSASGPGGDYGYTFGSGTRLTVV.